A selection of T cell receptor beta chains follows, all from one sample in a study of response to subunit inactivated influenza vaccine. MiXCR, run by TCRdb on the RT-PCR reads, gives a single entry per CDR3 protein. The sample lists roughly 500,000 distinct CDR3 sequences; 15% to 20% were seen once. Sequenced here: CD4+ T cells sorted from PBMCs, sampled 23 to 25 months after vaccination. All receptors derive from a man between 50 and 69 years old who received an inactivated influenza vaccine. CDR3s include the opening cysteine and the closing phenylalanine or tryptophan. Each record gives: clone size, V gene, J gene, D gene, CDR3 DNA, CDR3 protein. The D gene is left open where the match is weak. Clone size is given for some rows only: seen once, a few or many times, or a class if the clone is expanded.

abundance: .
v_gene: TRBV9
j_gene: TRBJ2-3
d_gene: TRBD2
CDR3nt: TGTGCCAGCAGCGTAGAAAGCGGGAATACGCAGTATTTT
CDR3aa: CASSVESGNTQYF

abundance: .
v_gene: TRBV4-3
j_gene: TRBJ1-1
d_gene: .
CDR3nt: TGCGCCAGCAGCCTCCGAGGAGGGGTGGCGACTTTCTTT
CDR3aa: CASSLRGGVATFF

abundance: few
v_gene: TRBV2
j_gene: TRBJ1-6
d_gene: .
CDR3nt: TGTGCCAGCATGGAGACTGCTAATCTTAATTCACCCCTCCACTTT
CDR3aa: CASMETANLNSPLHF

abundance: few
v_gene: TRBV5-1
j_gene: TRBJ1-3
d_gene: .
CDR3nt: TGCGCCAGCAGCTTGAACGGAGGATCCTCTGGAAACACCATATATTTT
CDR3aa: CASSLNGGSSGNTIYF

abundance: .
v_gene: TRBV12-3/TRBV12-4
j_gene: TRBJ1-1
d_gene: .
CDR3nt: TGTGCCAGCAGTTTGTCCCACCTGAACACTGAAGCTTTCTTT
CDR3aa: CASSLSHLNTEAFF

abundance: .
v_gene: TRBV5-1
j_gene: TRBJ2-7
d_gene: TRBD1
CDR3nt: TGCGCCAGCAGCTCCATACAGGGGTCCTTAGGGGAGCAGTACTTC
CDR3aa: CASSSIQGSLGEQYF

abundance: .
v_gene: TRBV6-5
j_gene: TRBJ2-7
d_gene: .
CDR3nt: TGTGCCAGCAGTTTGCCGCGGACGGGGAACTCCTACGAGCAGTACTTC
CDR3aa: CASSLPRTGNSYEQYF

abundance: .
v_gene: TRBV4-3
j_gene: TRBJ1-5
d_gene: .
CDR3nt: TGCGCCAGCAGCCAAGACAGGGACTATCAGCCCCAGCATTTT
CDR3aa: CASSQDRDYQPQHF

abundance: few
v_gene: TRBV7-2
j_gene: TRBJ2-7
d_gene: TRBD2
CDR3nt: TGTGCCAGCAGCTTAGGGGGACTAGCGGCAAACGAGCAGTACTTC
CDR3aa: CASSLGGLAANEQYF

abundance: .
v_gene: TRBV5-1
j_gene: TRBJ1-1
d_gene: .
CDR3nt: TGCGCCAGCAGCTTGGCCGAGACCTCTGAAGCTTTCTTT
CDR3aa: CASSLAETSEAFF

abundance: many
v_gene: TRBV5-1
j_gene: TRBJ2-5
d_gene: .
CDR3nt: TGCGCCAGCAGCTTGGAGGCAGGACAAGAGACCCAGTACTTC
CDR3aa: CASSLEAGQETQYF

abundance: .
v_gene: TRBV5-6
j_gene: TRBJ2-3
d_gene: TRBD1
CDR3nt: TGTGCCAGCAGCTTGGAGGGGACAGACACAGATACGCAGTATTTT
CDR3aa: CASSLEGTDTDTQYF

abundance: few
v_gene: TRBV7-2
j_gene: TRBJ1-5
d_gene: .
CDR3nt: TGTGCCAGCAGCTTAGCAGAGTTTAGGGGGCCCCAGCATTTT
CDR3aa: CASSLAEFRGPQHF

abundance: .
v_gene: TRBV20-1
j_gene: TRBJ1-2
d_gene: TRBD1
CDR3nt: TGCAGTGCAGCCGGGACAGGCAACACCAACTATGGCTACACCTTC
CDR3aa: CSAAGTGNTNYGYTF

abundance: .
v_gene: TRBV20-1
j_gene: TRBJ1-3
d_gene: .
CDR3nt: TGCAGTGCTTCCCAGGCGGCGGACTTCTCTGGAAACACCATATATTTT
CDR3aa: CSASQAADFSGNTIYF

abundance: .
v_gene: TRBV6-1
j_gene: TRBJ2-1
d_gene: TRBD2
CDR3nt: TGTGCCAGCAGGTATCCGGGACTAGCGTACAATGAGCAGTTCTTC
CDR3aa: CASRYPGLAYNEQFF

abundance: few
v_gene: TRBV20-1
j_gene: TRBJ2-1
d_gene: .
CDR3nt: TGCAGTGCTAGAGCCCTAGTATCCTACAATGAGCAGTTCTTC
CDR3aa: CSARALVSYNEQFF

abundance: .
v_gene: TRBV24-1
j_gene: TRBJ2-3
d_gene: .
CDR3nt: TGTGCCACCAGTGGACAAGCCACAGATACGCAGTATTTT
CDR3aa: CATSGQATDTQYF

abundance: .
v_gene: TRBV7-8
j_gene: TRBJ2-3
d_gene: .
CDR3nt: TGTGCCAGCAGCCCCTACAGGACAGATACGCAGTATTTT
CDR3aa: CASSPYRTDTQYF

abundance: .
v_gene: TRBV5-1
j_gene: TRBJ1-6
d_gene: .
CDR3nt: TGCGCCAGCAGGTTGGCAGATAATTCACCCCTCCACTTT
CDR3aa: CASRLADNSPLHF

abundance: few
v_gene: TRBV15
j_gene: TRBJ2-1
d_gene: .
CDR3nt: TGTGCCACCAGCAGAGATTCAGGGTATGAGCAGTTCTTC
CDR3aa: CATSRDSGYEQFF

abundance: .
v_gene: TRBV28
j_gene: TRBJ1-5
d_gene: TRBD1
CDR3nt: TGTGCCAGCAGCTTCCACTCAGGGGGTTCTCAGCCCCAGCATTTT
CDR3aa: CASSFHSGGSQPQHF

abundance: few
v_gene: TRBV5-1
j_gene: TRBJ2-6
d_gene: .
CDR3nt: TGCGCCAGCAGCTGGGGCGGCTCTGGGGCCAACGTCCTGACTTTC
CDR3aa: CASSWGGSGANVLTF

abundance: few
v_gene: TRBV29-1
j_gene: TRBJ2-5
d_gene: .
CDR3nt: TGCAGCGTTGCCGGTGGGGCGGACCAAGAGACCCAGTACTTC
CDR3aa: CSVAGGADQETQYF

abundance: few
v_gene: TRBV6-5
j_gene: TRBJ2-6
d_gene: .
CDR3nt: TGTGCCAGCAGTTTTGACAGTTCCCGTGGGGCCAACGTCCTGACTTTC
CDR3aa: CASSFDSSRGANVLTF

abundance: .
v_gene: TRBV10-3
j_gene: TRBJ2-7
d_gene: .
CDR3nt: TGTGCCATCAGGATAGGGTACGCCTACGAGCAGTACTTC
CDR3aa: CAIRIGYAYEQYF

abundance: .
v_gene: TRBV20-1
j_gene: TRBJ2-1
d_gene: TRBD2
CDR3nt: TGCAGTGCTCCGCGGGGGGCAAAATACAATGAGCAGTTCTTC
CDR3aa: CSAPRGAKYNEQFF

abundance: many
v_gene: TRBV11-2
j_gene: TRBJ1-5
d_gene: .
CDR3nt: TGTGCCAGCAGTTTAGGGAACAATCAGCCCCAGCATTTT
CDR3aa: CASSLGNNQPQHF

abundance: few
v_gene: TRBV7-6
j_gene: TRBJ2-1
d_gene: TRBD1
CDR3nt: TGTGCCAGCAGCCCTAGTATAAGGACAGGGCAACATGAGCAGTTCTTC
CDR3aa: CASSPSIRTGQHEQFF

abundance: .
v_gene: TRBV7-2
j_gene: TRBJ2-3
d_gene: TRBD2
CDR3nt: TGTGCCAGCAGCTTACTAGCGGGGATGCTGGATACGCAGTATTTT
CDR3aa: CASSLLAGMLDTQYF

abundance: many
v_gene: TRBV5-4
j_gene: TRBJ1-4
d_gene: .
CDR3nt: TGTGCCAGCAGCTTGGATGAGGGGGAAAAACTGTTTTTT
CDR3aa: CASSLDEGEKLFF

abundance: few
v_gene: TRBV5-5
j_gene: TRBJ1-4
d_gene: .
CDR3nt: TGTGCCAGCAGCACAGGACACAATGAAAAACTGTTTTTT
CDR3aa: CASSTGHNEKLFF

abundance: .
v_gene: TRBV12-3/TRBV12-4
j_gene: TRBJ2-5
d_gene: .
CDR3nt: TGTGCCAGCAGTTTGGGGGGGACAGACCAAGAGACCCAGTACTTC
CDR3aa: CASSLGGTDQETQYF

abundance: once
v_gene: TRBV7-2
j_gene: TRBJ1-1
d_gene: .
CDR3nt: TGTGCCACCGCGCGGGGGGGAGTTAACACTGAAGCTTTCTTT
CDR3aa: CATARGGVNTEAFF

abundance: few
v_gene: TRBV20-1
j_gene: TRBJ2-5
d_gene: .
CDR3nt: TGCAGTGCTCCCAGACAGTACCAAGAGACCCAGTACTTC
CDR3aa: CSAPRQYQETQYF

abundance: .
v_gene: TRBV4-3
j_gene: TRBJ1-2
d_gene: .
CDR3nt: TGCGCCAGCAGCCAAGATAGGGTCTGGGATGGCTACACCTTC
CDR3aa: CASSQDRVWDGYTF

abundance: .
v_gene: TRBV6-1
j_gene: TRBJ1-6
d_gene: .
CDR3nt: TGTGCCAGCAGGCTCCGGTCCTATAATTCACCCCTCCACTTT
CDR3aa: CASRLRSYNSPLHF

abundance: .
v_gene: TRBV28
j_gene: TRBJ2-7
d_gene: TRBD1
CDR3nt: TGTGCCAGCAGGCGAACCGGGACAGGGTCCTACGAGCAGTACTTC
CDR3aa: CASRRTGTGSYEQYF

abundance: few
v_gene: TRBV6-1
j_gene: TRBJ1-2
d_gene: .
CDR3nt: TGTGCCAGCAGCCTGACAGCAGGGGAGCCCAACTATGGCTACACCTTC
CDR3aa: CASSLTAGEPNYGYTF

abundance: .
v_gene: TRBV4-1
j_gene: TRBJ2-1
d_gene: .
CDR3nt: TGCGCCAGCAGCCAAGAGGGACTGAGCTCCTACAATGAGCAGTTCTTC
CDR3aa: CASSQEGLSSYNEQFF

abundance: few
v_gene: TRBV7-9
j_gene: TRBJ1-1
d_gene: .
CDR3nt: TGTGCCAGCAGCTCCCAAACAGGGAACACTGAAGCTTTCTTT
CDR3aa: CASSSQTGNTEAFF

abundance: .
v_gene: TRBV5-6
j_gene: TRBJ2-7
d_gene: TRBD2
CDR3nt: TGTGCCAGCAGCTCTCTCCCGGGACTAAGAATGGTTACGGAGCAGTACTTC
CDR3aa: CASSSLPGLRMVTEQYF

abundance: many
v_gene: TRBV7-7
j_gene: TRBJ2-1
d_gene: .
CDR3nt: TGTGCTAGCAGCCCGGGGACGGGACGAACGAATGAGCAGTTCTTC
CDR3aa: CASSPGTGRTNEQFF

abundance: many
v_gene: TRBV5-1
j_gene: TRBJ1-3
d_gene: .
CDR3nt: TGCGCCAGCAGCTTCGGCCCCTCTGGAAACACCATATATTTT
CDR3aa: CASSFGPSGNTIYF

abundance: .
v_gene: TRBV7-9
j_gene: TRBJ1-1
d_gene: .
CDR3nt: TGTGCCAGCACCTTAGCAGGGTTCCGGAACACTGAAGCTTTCTTT
CDR3aa: CASTLAGFRNTEAFF

abundance: .
v_gene: TRBV29-1
j_gene: TRBJ2-5
d_gene: TRBD1
CDR3nt: TGCAGCGTTGTGTTCGGGACAGTCCAAGAGACCCAGTACTTC
CDR3aa: CSVVFGTVQETQYF

abundance: .
v_gene: TRBV20-1
j_gene: TRBJ2-2
d_gene: .
CDR3nt: TGCAGTGCTAGAGATGGGGTATCGGGGGAGCTGTTTTTT
CDR3aa: CSARDGVSGELFF

abundance: few
v_gene: TRBV3-1
j_gene: TRBJ2-1
d_gene: TRBD2
CDR3nt: TGTGCCAGCAGCCGAACTAGCGGGGTCTACAATGAGCAGTTCTTC
CDR3aa: CASSRTSGVYNEQFF

abundance: .
v_gene: TRBV5-1
j_gene: TRBJ2-2
d_gene: TRBD2
CDR3nt: TGCGCCAGCAGCTTGGACCCTACTAGCGGGGGGGCCCCCGGGGAGCTGTTTTTT
CDR3aa: CASSLDPTSGGAPGELFF

abundance: few
v_gene: TRBV10-3
j_gene: TRBJ2-7
d_gene: TRBD1
CDR3nt: TGTGCCATCAGGGACAGGTGGCCCTACGAGCAGTACTTC
CDR3aa: CAIRDRWPYEQYF

abundance: .
v_gene: TRBV20-1
j_gene: TRBJ2-2
d_gene: TRBD1
CDR3nt: TGCAGTGCTAGAAGGACAGGGCGCGACACCGGGGAGCTGTTTTTT
CDR3aa: CSARRTGRDTGELFF